This TCR beta chain was sequenced in a study of shared clonotypes between healthy human individuals. The repertoire was sequenced with immunoSEQ multiplex PCR; TCRdb's copy has only in-frame clones and lacks some. The data show roughly 500,000 clones, less than 80% seen once. This clone was observed at least ten times. Other DNA sequences in this sample translate to the same CDR3. The germline V gene has CDR1 MDHEN and CDR2 SYDVKM. The CDR3 length is 12 residues. V dropped 5 bases and J dropped 9 bases, with 11 bases sitting between them. The chain has TRBV28 and TRBJ1-5, with a tentative D call TRBD1 (5 bases). This TCR came from a middle-aged woman in good health. Some clones in this sample may be carry-over from other donors' samples. Sequences were obtained from PBMCs. As DNA, the CDR3 is TGTGCCAGCAGTGCGGGGGGGTTGCCCCAGCATTTT. Translated: CASSAGGLPQHF. The variable domain in full, completed from reference TRBV28 and TRBJ1-5, reads DVKVTQSSRYLVKRTGEKVFLECVQDMDHENMFWYRQDPGLGLRLIYFSYDVKMKEKGDIPEGYSVSREKKERFSLILESASTNQTSMYLCASSAGGLPQHFGDGTRLSIL.